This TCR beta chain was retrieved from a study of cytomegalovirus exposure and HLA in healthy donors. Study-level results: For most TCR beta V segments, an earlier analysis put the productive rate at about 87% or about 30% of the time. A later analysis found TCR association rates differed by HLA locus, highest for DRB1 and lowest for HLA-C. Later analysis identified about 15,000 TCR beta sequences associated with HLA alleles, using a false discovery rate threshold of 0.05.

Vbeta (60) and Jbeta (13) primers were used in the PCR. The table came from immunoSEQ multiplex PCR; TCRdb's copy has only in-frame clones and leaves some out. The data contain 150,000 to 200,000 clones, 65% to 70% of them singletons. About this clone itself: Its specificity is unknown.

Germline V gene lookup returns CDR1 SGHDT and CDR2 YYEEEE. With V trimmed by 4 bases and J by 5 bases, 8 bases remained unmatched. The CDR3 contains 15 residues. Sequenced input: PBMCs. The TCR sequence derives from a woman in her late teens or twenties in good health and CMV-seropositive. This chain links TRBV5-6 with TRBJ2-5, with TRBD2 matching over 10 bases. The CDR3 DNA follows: TGTGCCAGCAGCGGGGCTAGCGGGAGTAAGGAGACCCAGTACTTC. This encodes CASSGASGSKETQYF.